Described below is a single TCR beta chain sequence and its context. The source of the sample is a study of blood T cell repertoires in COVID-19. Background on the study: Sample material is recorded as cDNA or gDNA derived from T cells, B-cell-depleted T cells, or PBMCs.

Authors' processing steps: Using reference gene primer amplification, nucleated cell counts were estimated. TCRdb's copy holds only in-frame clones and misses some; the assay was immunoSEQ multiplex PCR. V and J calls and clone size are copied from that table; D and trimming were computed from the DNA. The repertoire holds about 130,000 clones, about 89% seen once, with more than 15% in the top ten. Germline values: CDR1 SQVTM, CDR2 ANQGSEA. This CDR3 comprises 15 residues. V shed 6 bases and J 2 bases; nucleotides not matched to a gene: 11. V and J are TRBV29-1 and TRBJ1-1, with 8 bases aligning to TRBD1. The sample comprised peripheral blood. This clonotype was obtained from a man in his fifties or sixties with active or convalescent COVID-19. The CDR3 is CSVRSLQGANTEAFF. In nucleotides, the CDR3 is TGCAGCGTGAGGTCACTTCAGGGGGCCAACACTGAAGCTTTCTTT.